Detailed here is one T cell receptor beta chain. This sample is drawn from a study of blood T cell repertoires in COVID-19. Overall study: There were acute and convalescent COVID-19 samples, and they came from the United States, Italy and Spain.

Unmatched junction bases numbered 12, after V lost 6 bases and J lost 8 bases. Germline values: CDR1 SGHRS, CDR2 YFSETQ. This CDR3 spans 16 amino acids. Sequencing used immunoSEQ multiplex PCR; TCRdb keeps in-frame clones, though not all of them. The sample contains about 62,000 clones, around 84% of which appear only once. The gene calls are TRBV5-1 and TRBJ2-2, with TRBD2 matching 11 bases. The sequenced sample was peripheral blood. The source of this sequence is a man between 65 and 80 years old with acute or convalescent COVID-19. CDR3 nucleotides: TGCGCCAGCACCCCTCCTAGCGGGAGGCCCGTGGGGGAGCTGTTTTTT. This encodes CASTPPSGRPVGELFF.